A selection of T cell receptor beta chains follows, all from one sample in a study of CD8 T cells in ankylosing spondylitis. TCRdb reanalysed the 5' RACE reads using MiXCR and keeps one entry per CDR3 protein. The sample holds some 46,000 distinct CDR3 sequences, about 10% seen once. The specimen was blood, either unsorted or a sorted T cell fraction (not recorded which). These TCRs come from a male donor with ankylosing spondylitis or in good health (not recorded which). Both conserved end residues are part of each CDR3. D genes are given only for firm matches. Rows give clone size only sometimes, using once, few, many, or a class for an expanded clone.

J gene: TRBJ1-1
clone size: few
V gene: TRBV29-1
D gene: -
CDR3 DNA: TGCAGCGTTGTGAACAGGCCTACTGAAGTGAACACTGAAGCTTTCTTT
CDR3 protein: CSVVNRPTEVNTEAFF

J gene: TRBJ1-4
clone size: -
V gene: TRBV20-1
D gene: -
CDR3 DNA: TGCAGTGCTCGGACAGTTGGGAGTGAAAAACTGTTTTTT
CDR3 protein: CSARTVGSEKLFF

J gene: TRBJ2-5
clone size: many
V gene: TRBV6-1
D gene: TRBD2
CDR3 DNA: TGTGCCAGCAAACCCCAACTAGCGGGGAAACAAGAGACCCAGTACTTC
CDR3 protein: CASKPQLAGKQETQYF

J gene: TRBJ2-7
clone size: few
V gene: TRBV3-1
D gene: -
CDR3 DNA: TGTGCCAGCAGCCCCAGAGTAGAGGGATCGTACGAGCAGTACTTC
CDR3 protein: CASSPRVEGSYEQYF

J gene: TRBJ2-5
clone size: many
V gene: TRBV12-3/TRBV12-4
D gene: TRBD2
CDR3 DNA: TGTGCCAGCAGTTCTTTACGGACTAGCGGAGGCCAAGAGACCCAGTACTTC
CDR3 protein: CASSSLRTSGGQETQYF

J gene: TRBJ1-5
clone size: many
V gene: TRBV5-6
D gene: -
CDR3 DNA: TGTGCCAGCAGCCTCGACGGAAGGGGACAGCCCCAGCATTTT
CDR3 protein: CASSLDGRGQPQHF

J gene: TRBJ2-3
clone size: many
V gene: TRBV7-2
D gene: TRBD2
CDR3 DNA: TGTGCCAGCAGCTTAGAGCGGGGGGGCACAGATACGCAGTATTTT
CDR3 protein: CASSLERGGTDTQYF

J gene: TRBJ2-1
clone size: many
V gene: TRBV5-1
D gene: TRBD1
CDR3 DNA: TGCGCCAGCAGCGAAGGGACAGGAGTATTCAATGAGCAGTTCTTC
CDR3 protein: CASSEGTGVFNEQFF

J gene: TRBJ1-2
clone size: many
V gene: TRBV5-1
D gene: TRBD1
CDR3 DNA: TGCGCCAGCAGCTCTACAGGGGATAATGGCTACACCTTC
CDR3 protein: CASSSTGDNGYTF

J gene: TRBJ1-5
clone size: many
V gene: TRBV6-5
D gene: -
CDR3 DNA: TGTGCCAGCAGTTACGGGGGAACGGGCAATCAGCCCCAGCATTTT
CDR3 protein: CASSYGGTGNQPQHF